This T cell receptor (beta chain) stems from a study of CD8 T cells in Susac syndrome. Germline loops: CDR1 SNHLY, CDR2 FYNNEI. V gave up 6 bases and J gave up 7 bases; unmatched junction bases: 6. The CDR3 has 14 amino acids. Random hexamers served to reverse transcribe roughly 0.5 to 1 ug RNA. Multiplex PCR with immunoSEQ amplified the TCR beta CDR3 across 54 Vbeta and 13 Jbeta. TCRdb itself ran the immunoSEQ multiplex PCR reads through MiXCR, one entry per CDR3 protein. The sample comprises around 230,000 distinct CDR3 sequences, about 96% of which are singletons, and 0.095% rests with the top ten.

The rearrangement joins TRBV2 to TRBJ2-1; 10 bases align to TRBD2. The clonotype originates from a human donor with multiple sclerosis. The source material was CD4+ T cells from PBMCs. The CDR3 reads CASRERGGGNEQFF. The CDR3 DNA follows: TGTGCCAGCAGAGAGCGGGGGGGCGGGAATGAGCAGTTCTTC.